A selection of T cell receptor beta chains follows, all from one sample in a study of shared clonotypes between healthy human individuals. Sequencing was performed with immunoSEQ multiplex PCR; in TCRdb, only in-frame clones are kept and a portion is missing. This sample yields 1,500,000 or so clones, of which approximately 96% are seen a single time; over 1% belongs to the top ten. Specimen: naive CD4+ T cells sorted from blood. The receptors were gathered from a man aged 30 to 45 in good health. CDR3s include the opening cysteine and the closing phenylalanine or tryptophan. D genes are given only for firm matches. Clone sizes are given selectively: once, few, many, or a class where the clone is expanded.

v_call	d_call	clone_size	j_call	cdr3_aa	cdr3_nt
TRBV5-4	TRBD1	.	TRBJ2-5	CASSGTGAQQTQYF	TGTGCCAGCAGCGGCACAGGGGCTCAGCAGACCCAGTACTTC
TRBV27	.	.	TRBJ2-7	CASSLREKYEQYF	TGTGCCAGCAGCCTACGGGAGAAGTACGAGCAGTACTTC
TRBV5-4	.	.	TRBJ2-2	CASSTGFTGELFF	TGTGCCAGCAGCACGGGCTTCACCGGGGAGCTGTTTTTT
TRBV9	.	.	TRBJ2-3	CASSPTRTDTQYF	TGTGCCAGCAGCCCTACGCGCACAGATACGCAGTATTTT
TRBV18	TRBD1	.	TRBJ2-7	CASSPRGQGANEQYF	TGTGCCAGCTCACCCCGGGGACAGGGGGCGAACGAGCAGTACTTC
TRBV11-2	.	.	TRBJ1-5	CASSLVTGRKAQPQHF	TGTGCCAGCAGCTTAGTGACAGGTCGGAAGGCTCAGCCCCAGCATTTT
TRBV5-1	TRBD1	.	TRBJ2-7	CASSSGQVTYEQYF	TGCGCCAGCAGCTCGGGACAGGTAACCTACGAGCAGTACTTC
TRBV7-6	.	.	TRBJ2-3	CASSQNHATDTQYF	TGTGCCAGCAGCCAGAACCACGCAACAGATACGCAGTATTTT
TRBV28	TRBD2	.	TRBJ2-7	CASTQLGGIYEQYF	TGTGCCAGCACCCAACTGGGGGGGATCTACGAGCAGTACTTC
TRBV9	.	.	TRBJ2-3	CASSVSGAITDTQYF	TGTGCCAGCAGCGTGTCAGGGGCTATCACAGATACGCAGTATTTT
TRBV10-1	.	.	TRBJ2-7	CATPTLIQGTSSYEQYF	TGCGCCACCCCTACCCTTATACAGGGGACTAGCTCCTACGAGCAGTACTTC
TRBV5-1	.	once	TRBJ2-6	CASSLLGVPGANVLTF	TGCGCCAGCAGCTTACTTGGGGTGCCCGGGGCCAACGTCCTGACTTTC
TRBV4-1	.	.	TRBJ2-2	CASSQLENTGELFF	TGCGCCAGCAGTCAACTAGAGAACACCGGGGAGCTGTTTTTT
TRBV7-9	TRBD2	.	TRBJ2-2	CASSSALAGVFGTGELFF	TGTGCCAGCAGCTCCGCTCTAGCGGGAGTATTTGGAACCGGGGAGCTGTTTTTT
TRBV28	TRBD1	.	TRBJ1-5	CASADRGYQPQHF	TGTGCCAGCGCGGACAGGGGTTATCAGCCCCAGCATTTT
TRBV28	.	.	TRBJ1-2	CASSLSPLLNYGYTF	TGTGCCAGCAGTTTATCCCCCCTACTCAACTATGGCTACACCTTC
TRBV19	.	.	TRBJ2-5	CASSSSRAAGQETQYF	TGTGCCAGTAGTTCCTCCCGGGCTGCGGGACAAGAGACCCAGTACTTC
TRBV6-5	.	.	TRBJ2-7	CASRTAGSSYEQYF	TGTGCCAGCAGAACGGCAGGGAGCTCCTACGAGCAGTACTTC
TRBV5-1	.	.	TRBJ2-7	CASSFDIRTGAEQYF	TGCGCCAGCAGCTTCGATATCAGGACGGGAGCCGAGCAGTACTTC
TRBV19	TRBD1	once	TRBJ1-4	CASSPRGTGTEKLFF	TGTGCCAGTAGTCCTCGGGGGACAGGGACTGAAAAACTGTTTTTT
TRBV27	.	.	TRBJ2-7	CASCYVQYF	TGTGCCAGCTGCTACGTGCAGTACTTC
TRBV5-1	.	once	TRBJ2-3	CASSLWLGGAVDTQYF	TGCGCCAGCAGCTTGTGGCTCGGGGGTGCGGTAGATACGCAGTATTTT
TRBV2	.	once	TRBJ1-4	CASSPTGPAYEKLFF	TGTGCCAGCAGTCCGACAGGCCCGGCCTATGAAAAACTGTTTTTT
TRBV2	.	.	TRBJ2-2	CASSEFSLANTGELFF	TGTGCCAGCAGTGAATTTAGTCTAGCGAACACCGGGGAGCTGTTTTTT
TRBV7-3	TRBD1	.	TRBJ2-1	CASRYTGTGSNEQFF	TGTGCCAGCAGATATACCGGGACAGGGAGCAATGAGCAGTTCTTC
TRBV4-1	.	few	TRBJ1-3	CASSRENTIYF	TGCGCCAGCAGCCGGGAAAACACCATATATTTT
TRBV19	TRBD1	.	TRBJ2-1	CASRTRQGAWNEQFF	TGTGCCAGTAGAACGAGACAGGGGGCTTGGAATGAGCAGTTCTTC
TRBV18	.	.	TRBJ2-2	CASSPLIRTVNTGELFF	TGTGCCAGCTCACCACTTATCCGGACAGTGAACACCGGGGAGCTGTTTTTT
TRBV18	TRBD2	.	TRBJ2-7	CASSPGGTSGSLREQYF	TGTGCCAGCTCACCCGGGGGGACTAGCGGGAGTCTAAGAGAGCAGTACTTC
TRBV10-2	.	.	TRBJ1-5	CASSESGGTYQPQHF	TGCGCCAGCAGTGAGTCTGGAGGGACCTATCAGCCCCAGCATTTT
TRBV11-2	.	.	TRBJ2-5	CASSLEASEETQYF	TGTGCCAGCAGCTTAGAGGCCAGCGAAGAGACCCAGTACTTC
TRBV5-1	.	.	TRBJ2-2	CASRKSETGNTGELFF	TGCGCCAGCCGTAAATCGGAAACAGGGAACACCGGGGAGCTGTTTTTT
TRBV6-1	.	.	TRBJ2-1	CASSEAPYNEQFF	TGTGCCAGCAGTGAAGCCCCCTACAATGAGCAGTTCTTC
TRBV6-5	TRBD2	.	TRBJ2-1	CASSYLAGGIGEQFF	TGTGCCAGCAGTTACCTAGCGGGAGGGATTGGTGAGCAGTTCTTC
TRBV18	TRBD1	.	TRBJ1-2	CASSTDRDYGYTF	TGTGCCAGCTCAACGGACAGGGACTATGGCTACACCTTC
TRBV19	TRBD1	.	TRBJ1-4	CASSRGQLGEKLFF	TGTGCCAGTAGTAGGGGACAGCTGGGAGAAAAACTGTTTTTT
TRBV6-5	TRBD1	.	TRBJ1-1	CASSYEGGRRNTEAFF	TGTGCCAGCAGTTACGAAGGGGGCCGTCGGAACACTGAAGCTTTCTTT
TRBV27	.	.	TRBJ1-4	CASSKRGGNEKLFF	TGTGCCAGCAGTAAACGGGGGGGGAATGAAAAACTGTTTTTT
TRBV28	TRBD2	.	TRBJ2-1	CASSSPPSGRENEQFF	TGTGCCAGCAGTTCCCCCCCTAGCGGGAGGGAGAATGAGCAGTTCTTC
TRBV6-5	.	once	TRBJ2-3	CASSYRRAPSTDTQYF	TGTGCCAGCAGTTACCGCAGGGCACCTAGCACAGATACGCAGTATTTT
TRBV19	.	.	TRBJ2-7	CASSITGSYEQYF	TGTGCCAGTAGTATAACAGGGTCCTACGAGCAGTACTTC
TRBV7-9	.	.	TRBJ1-3	CASRFRQEGKTGNTIYF	TGTGCCAGCAGATTTAGACAGGAGGGTAAGACTGGAAACACCATATATTTT
TRBV6-1	TRBD2	.	TRBJ2-7	CASSEVLRTSGRVEQYF	TGTGCCAGCAGTGAGGTCCTTAGGACTAGCGGGAGGGTCGAGCAGTACTTC
TRBV5-1	TRBD1	.	TRBJ2-1	CASSRQGTYNEQFF	TGCGCCAGCAGCCGACAGGGAACCTACAATGAGCAGTTCTTC
TRBV5-4	.	.	TRBJ2-3	CASSLGVDTQYF	TGTGCCAGCAGCTTGGGGGTGGATACGCAGTATTTT
TRBV10-3	TRBD1	.	TRBJ2-7	CAISVGQGYEQYF	TGTGCCATCAGTGTGGGACAGGGTTACGAGCAGTACTTC
TRBV5-1	TRBD1	.	TRBJ1-4	CASSSDRVYEKLFF	TGCGCCAGCAGCTCGGACAGGGTGTATGAAAAACTGTTTTTT